A single sample is the source of the 14 T cell receptor beta chains below, sequenced in a study of blood T cell repertoires in COVID-19. Only in-frame clones appear in the TCRdb table, and some are missing; sequencing was by immunoSEQ multiplex PCR. The table has just under 30,000 clones, more than 80% seen once. The sample was peripheral blood. The receptor set was obtained from a man at least 80 years old with acute or convalescent COVID-19.

The chain is built from TRBV13 and TRBJ1-4; D gene unclear. CDR3 length: 14 residues. V gave up 2 bases and J gave up 5 bases, with 9 bases separating them. Germline lookup yields CDR1 PRHDT and CDR2 FYEKMQ (reference sequence). CDR3 in DNA: TGTGCCAGCAGCTTACGGGGTTCGAATGAAAAACTGTTTTTT. Amino acids: CASSLRGSNEKLFF.

DNA of the CDR3: TGTGCCAGCAGCCAGGTGAGCAATCAGCCCCAGCATTTT. The encoded protein is CASSQVSNQPQHF. V and J are TRBV11-2 and TRBJ1-5; D gene ambiguous. The CDR3 extends over 13 amino acids. V was clipped by 5 bases and J by 1 base, with 6 bases between them. Germline CDR1 is SGHAT and CDR2 is FQNNGV.

J is TRBJ2-4 and V is TRBV7-8, with 7 bases identical to TRBD2. The junction had 10 bases not matched to a gene; V was cut back by 1 base and J by 7 bases. This CDR3 region has 16 residues. CDR1 is SGHVS, CDR2 FQNEAQ, per germline. In DNA, the CDR3 is TGTGCCAGCAGCTTAGGGGGGAGGGTACGGATGAACATTCAGTACTTC. It codes for CASSLGGRVRMNIQYF.

The chain carries TRBV15 and TRBJ1-3, with 8 bases aligning to TRBD1. Germline values: CDR1 LNHNV, CDR2 YYDKDF (reference sequence). The CDR3 spans 15 residues. J was trimmed by 2 bases and V by 3 bases; bases with no gene match: 3. CDR3 protein: CATSRDRVTGNTIYF. As DNA, the CDR3 is TGTGCCACCAGCAGGGACAGGGTGACTGGAAACACCATATATTTT.

This chain connects TRBV19 to TRBJ1-2; the match to TRBD1 covers 7 bases. CDR3 length: 13 amino acids. V was pared by 6 bases and J by 5 bases, with 6 bases of the junction left unmatched. Germline CDR1 LNHDA, CDR2 SQIVND (reference sequence). CDR3 sequence (DNA): TGTGCCAGTAGCATGGGACAGACTTATGGCTACACCTTC. This encodes CASSMGQTYGYTF.

V gene TRBV19 combines with J gene TRBJ2-2; weak D call: TRBD2 (6 bases). The CDR3 extends over 16 amino acids. Trimming shortened V by 3 bases and J by 1 base, and 12 bases separated the two germline ends. The germline CDR1 and CDR2 sequences are LNHDA and SQIVND (reference sequence). CDR3 in DNA: TGTGCCAGTAGTATTCTGGGGGGTCGGAACACCGGGGAGCTGTTTTTT. This codes for CASSILGGRNTGELFF.

The CDR3 bases are TGTGCCAGCAGCAAAGATCGGGGACAGGGGAATGGCTACACCTTC. It translates to CASSKDRGQGNGYTF. The gene calls are TRBV21-1 and TRBJ1-2; the D call of TRBD1 is as the table states it, not checked on the DNA. TRBV21-1 counts as a pseudogene. The CDR3 length is 15 residues.

The chain employs TRBV3-1 (or the pseudogene TRBV3-2) and TRBJ2-5, with D maybe TRBD2 (5 bases). The CDR3 contains 15 residues. V was pared by 1 base and J by 5 bases, with 14 bases between. Per germline, CDR1 LGHDT and CDR2 YNNKEL (reference sequence). The CDR3 region has the DNA TGTGCCAGCAGCCAAGTTGCCCCGACGGGGGAGACCCAGTACTTC. This gives the protein CASSQVAPTGETQYF.

This clone was observed a few times. The rearrangement uses TRBV18 and TRBJ2-2; D might be TRBD1 (6 bases). The V and J ends lost 6 bases and 3 bases respectively, with 11 bases between them. From germline, CDR1 is KGHSH and CDR2 LQKENI. This CDR3 has 14 amino acids. The CDR3, as DNA: TGTGCCAGCTCGCTACAGGGATACACCGGGGAGCTGTTTTTT. This codes for CASSLQGYTGELFF.

This clone showed up just a few times. The CDR3 DNA reads TGTGCCAGTACCCAGGGACAGCGGATATTCTATGGCTACACCTTC. It translates to CASTQGQRIFYGYTF. The chain links TRBV19 to TRBJ1-2; 7 bases align to TRBD1. V lost 7 bases, J lost 4 bases, and 12 bases stayed unmatched. CDR1 and CDR2 (germline): LNHDA, SQIVND (reference sequence). The CDR3 contains 15 residues.

This clone was counted a few times. The V call is TRBV10-2, the J call TRBJ1-6; TRBD1 agrees at 7 bases. This CDR3 is built from 16 residues. Germline V lookup: CDR1 WSHSY, CDR2 SAAADI. The V and J ends lost 5 bases and 7 bases, in that order; junction bases with no gene match: 11. CDR3 nucleotides: TGCGCCAGCAGTCAGACAGGGATCGCCATAAATTCACCCCTCCACTTT. Amino acid sequence: CASSQTGIAINSPLHF.

The gene calls are TRBV6-6 and TRBJ2-5, with TRBD1 identical over 8 bases. With V trimmed by 5 bases and J by 0 bases, 8 bases remained unmatched. CDR1 MNHNY and CDR2 SVGAGI come from the germline V gene (reference sequence). This CDR3 has 16 residues. The CDR3 bases are TGTGCCAGCAGTCAAACGGGACAGGCACACCAAGAGACCCAGTACTTC. This codes for CASSQTGQAHQETQYF.

The chain employs TRBV5-1 and TRBJ2-5; the match to TRBD2 covers 8 bases. The CDR3 is made up of 14 amino acids. Germline trimming cut 0 bases from V and 5 bases from J; bases unmatched to any gene: 3. CDR1 is SGHRS, CDR2 YFSETQ, per germline. CDR3 loop: CASSLGPGGETQYF. In DNA, the CDR3 is TGCGCCAGCAGCTTGGGACCGGGAGGGGAGACCCAGTACTTC.

V usage is TRBV7-9 and J usage is TRBJ2-1; 7 bases fit TRBD2. Germline lookup yields CDR1 SEHNR and CDR2 FQNEAQ (reference sequence). The CDR3 has 15 amino acids. The junction had 8 bases not matched to a gene; V was cut back by 5 bases and J by 4 bases. DNA for the CDR3: TGTGCCAGCAGCCCCCGGGCAGCGGGGTACAATGAGCAGTTCTTC. This gives the protein CASSPRAAGYNEQFF.